This T cell receptor beta chain was captured in a study of PD-1 blockade in classical Hodgkin lymphoma. The study, taken as a whole, reports: TCR diversity at baseline was reported to be reduced in newly diagnosed patients relative to healthy donors. It was among complete responders that baseline diversity resembled that of newly diagnosed patients.

Indicated time point: cycle 4 day 1 (C4D1), after 6 weeks of nivolumab. Exposure to brentuximab vedotin varied, and each patient had relapsed following autologous stem cell transplantation. Negative magnetic selection isolated CD4+ T cells from thawed PBMCs. TCRdb's table, derived via immunoSEQ multiplex PCR, lists solely in-frame clones and lacks some. The sample contains 25,000 to 30,000 clones, approximately 78% of which appear only once. With regard to this clone: The target antigen is unknown.

J was trimmed by 3 bases and V by 0 bases; bases with no gene match: 3. CDR1 is SGHNT, CDR2 YYREEE, per germline (reference sequence). This CDR3 region has 14 residues. The source was CD4+ T cells from blood, collected before the fourth cycle of nivolumab. This sequence was found in a human donor with classical Hodgkin lymphoma. V usage is TRBV5-4 and J usage is TRBJ2-7; 7 nucleotides agree with TRBD1. The CDR3 loop reads CASSLGQGNYEQYF. The CDR3 coding sequence is TGTGCCAGCAGCTTGGGACAGGGAAACTACGAGCAGTACTTC.